The clone carrying this T cell receptor beta chain was picked up a small number of times. This CDR3 contains 15 residues. The V segment lost 7 bases and the J segment 3 bases; nucleotides outside the gene matches: 9. The sample comes from a study of T cell repertoires in cytomegalovirus infection. TCRdb called the reads again in MiXCR, with one record for every CDR3 protein. The sample has fewer than 250,000 distinct CDR3 sequences; about 23% are singletons. The sequenced sample was CD8+ T cells from PBMCs. The TCR comes from a human donor in good health (CMV status not recorded). Some clones in this sample may be carry-over from other donors' samples. V is TRBV12-3 or TRBV12-4 and J is TRBJ1-1; the match to TRBD1 covers 9 bases. CDR3 DNA: TGTGCCAGCAATAACAGGGGGCTAGGGGACACTGAAGCTTTCTTT. It yields the protein CASNNRGLGDTEAFF.